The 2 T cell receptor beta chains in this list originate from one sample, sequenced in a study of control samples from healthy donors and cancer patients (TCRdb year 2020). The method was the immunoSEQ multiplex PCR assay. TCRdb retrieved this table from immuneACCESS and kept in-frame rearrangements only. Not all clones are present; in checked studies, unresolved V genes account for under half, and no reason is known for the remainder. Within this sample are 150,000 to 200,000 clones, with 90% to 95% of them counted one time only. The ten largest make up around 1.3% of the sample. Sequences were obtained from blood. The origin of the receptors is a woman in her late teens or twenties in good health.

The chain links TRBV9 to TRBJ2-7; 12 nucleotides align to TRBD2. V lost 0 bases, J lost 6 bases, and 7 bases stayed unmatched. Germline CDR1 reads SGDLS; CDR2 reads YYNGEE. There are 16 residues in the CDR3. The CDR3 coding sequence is TGTGCCAGCAGCGTAGGGTCTAGCGGGAGGGAAATCGAGCAGTACTTC. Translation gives CASSVGSSGREIEQYF.

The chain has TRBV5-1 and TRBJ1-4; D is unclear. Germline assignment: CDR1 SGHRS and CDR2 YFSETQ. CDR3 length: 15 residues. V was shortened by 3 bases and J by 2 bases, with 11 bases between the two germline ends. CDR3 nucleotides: TGCGCCAGCAGCTCTTTGGTGGGCACTAATGAAAAACTGTTTTTT. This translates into CASSSLVGTNEKLFF.